The 11 T cell receptor beta chains listed next were all sequenced from one sample in a study of CD8 T cells in Susac syndrome. Random hexamers were used to reverse transcribe the RNA input (0.5 to 1 ug). MiXCR was run by TCRdb on the immunoSEQ multiplex PCR reads, yielding one entry per CDR3 protein. Of roughly 200,000 distinct CDR3 sequences in the sample, roughly 94% were seen once. The sequencing sample was made of CD4+ T cells from PBMCs. The receptors stem from a human donor in good health.

This rearrangement joins TRBV30 to TRBJ2-7, with 14 bases fitting TRBD2. Germline values: CDR1 GTSNPN, CDR2 SVGIG (reference sequence). The CDR3 has 15 residues. J was trimmed by 4 bases and V by 3 bases; bases with no gene match: 5. The DNA of the CDR3 is TGTGCCTGGAGCGGGACTAGCGGGAGACCATACGAGCAGTACTTC. As protein: CAWSGTSGRPYEQYF.

This clonotype showed up just once. The V gene is TRBV29-1, the J gene TRBJ1-5; TRBD1 is a possible D gene (6 bases). There are 12 residues in the CDR3. Germline V gene lookup returns CDR1 SQVTM and CDR2 ANQGSEA. Trimming removed 4 bases from V and 5 bases from J, with 9 bases in between. The CDR3 here is CSVGQADQPQHF. The CDR3 coding sequence is TGCAGCGTTGGACAGGCTGATCAGCCCCAGCATTTT.

This sequence joins TRBV29-1 and TRBJ2-3; 10 positions match TRBD2. V lost 6 bases to trimming and J lost 0 bases; unmatched junction nucleotides: 6. The CDR3 sequence is 15 residues long. CDR1 and CDR2 from the germline V gene are SQVTM and ANQGSEA. CDR3 residues: CSVATSGASTDTQYF. DNA for the CDR3: TGCAGCGTCGCCACTAGCGGGGCTAGCACAGATACGCAGTATTTT.

CDR3 coding DNA: TGTGCCAGCAGCCAAGGGGCGCTAGCGGACTTACGGGAGCAGTACTTC. Amino acid sequence: CASSQGALADLREQYF. The chain combines TRBV3-1 with TRBJ2-7, with 7 bases aligning to TRBD2. This CDR3 has 16 amino acids. The J segment lost 7 bases and the V segment lost 1 base, leaving 13 bases of the junction unmatched. Germline loops: CDR1 LGHDT, CDR2 YNNKEL (reference sequence).

The rearrangement uses TRBV20-1 and TRBJ2-7; D ambiguous. Per the germline V gene, CDR1 is DFQATT and CDR2 is SNEGSKA (reference sequence). V dropped 3 bases and J dropped 5 bases, with 8 bases sitting between them. The CDR3 runs 11 residues. CDR3 protein: CSASPWDEQYF. The CDR3 nucleotides are TGCAGTGCTAGTCCCTGGGACGAGCAGTACTTC.

This chain uses TRBV2 with TRBJ1-1; a possible D gene is TRBD1 (6 bases). The CDR3 loop spans 15 amino acids. Trimming stripped 5 bases from V and 1 base from J, with 14 bases between. From germline, CDR1 is SNHLY and CDR2 FYNNEI. CDR3 protein: CASSQPQGWNTEAFF. CDR3 nucleotides: TGTGCCAGCAGTCAACCACAGGGTTGGAACACTGAAGCTTTCTTT.

The chain joins TRBV30 to TRBJ1-2, with D perhaps TRBD1 (6 bases). Looked up from germline, CDR1 is GTSNPN and CDR2 is SVGIG (reference sequence). V was clipped by 0 bases and J by 2 bases, with 13 bases between them. The CDR3 spans 15 residues. The CDR3 sequence: CAWSVLGGSNYGYTF. The CDR3 DNA sequence: TGTGCCTGGAGTGTACTAGGGGGTTCGAACTATGGCTACACCTTC.

The chain couples TRBV14 to TRBJ2-5; D is unclear. The CDR3 is 15 residues long. V lost 0 bases to trimming and J lost 4 bases, with 12 bases between them. CDR1 SGHDN and CDR2 FVKESK come from the germline V gene. CDR3 protein: CASSQEQARRETQYF. Here the CDR3 DNA reads TGTGCCAGCAGCCAAGAACAAGCGAGGCGAGAGACCCAGTACTTC. Filled out from reference TRBV14 and TRBJ2-5, the complete variable domain reads EAGVTQFPSHSVIEKGQTVTLRCDPISGHDNLYWYRRVMGKEIKFLLHFVKESKQDESGMPNNRFLAERTGGTYSTLKVQPAELEDSGVYFCASSQEQARRETQYFGPGTRLLVL.

The V call is TRBV7-9, the J call TRBJ1-4; 9 bases match TRBD1. Germline V CDR1 and CDR2: SEHNR, FQNEAQ (reference sequence). V dropped 4 bases and J dropped 4; count of bases not matched to a gene: 7. The CDR3 spans 16 residues. This chain's CDR3 is CASSWPTGGVNEKLFF. Here the CDR3 DNA reads TGTGCCAGCAGCTGGCCAACAGGGGGCGTTAATGAAAAACTGTTTTTT. The whole variable domain, filled in from reference TRBV7-9 and TRBJ1-4, reads DTGVSQNPRHKITKRGQNVTFRCDPISEHNRLYWYRQTLGQGPEFLTYFQNEAQLEKSRLLSDRFSAERPKGSFSTLEIQRTEQGDSAMYLCASSWPTGGVNEKLFFGSGTQLSVL.

V gene TRBV4-2 combines with J gene TRBJ1-1, with D perhaps TRBD1 (5 bases). The V end was cut by 1 base, the J end by 7 bases, with 13 bases between. Germline V CDR1 and CDR2: LGHNA, YNFKEQ. This CDR3 contains 14 residues. CDR3 bases: TGTGCCAGCAGCCAAGGGATCGAAGGGGATGAAGCTTTCTTT. Translation: CASSQGIEGDEAFF.

The CDR3 sequence is CSARVGGAVRETQYF. The CDR3 DNA is TGCAGTGCTAGAGTCGGGGGAGCGGTGAGGGAGACCCAGTACTTC. The V gene is TRBV20-1, the J gene TRBJ2-5; D might be TRBD2 (6 bases). CDR3 length equals 15 residues. Germline V gives CDR1 DFQATT, CDR2 SNEGSKA (reference sequence). The V end was cut by 1 base, the J end by 5 bases, with 17 bases between.